This note documents a single TCR beta chain sequence. What it binds is not known. Cycle 7 day 1, cycle 4 day 1, and baseline were the timepoints at which blood was sampled. This sample was taken from a study of OX40 agonist ivuxolimab in advanced cancers. Looking at the study overall: Those enrolled were 80% to 85% male, with a mean age of around 55 years and ages from about 20 to 90.

Germline CDR1 is LGHNA and CDR2 is YSLEER. CDR3 length: 15 residues. Trimming removed 0 bases at V and 1 base at J, with 7 bases between. The protocol was immunoSEQ multiplex PCR, while the TCRdb copy is restricted to in-frame clones and leaves out a portion. The sample gives more than 70,000 clones, about 90% of which show up once; 1.5% to 2% is in the top ten. Study outcomes and limitations: CD8+ T cells showed, on average, more clonal expansion than CD4+ cells.

The rearrangement uses TRBV4-3 and TRBJ2-4; D is ambiguous. This clonotype was sampled from an adult with an advanced solid tumor such as melanoma, head and neck, liver or kidney cancer. Sequencing was performed on CD4+ or CD8+ T cells sorted from blood, taken in a trial of the OX40 agonist ivuxolimab. The CDR3 region has the DNA TGCGCCAGCAGCCAAGAAGCCGGTGCCAAAAACATTCAGTACTTC. Protein product: CASSQEAGAKNIQYF.